The clone carrying this T cell receptor beta chain was counted once. No antigen is known for it. As for treatment: about 20 received Ad26.COV2.S at low or high dose, single or two shots; several received placebo; per-sample allocation not given. Following the first vaccine or placebo injection, samples were taken on day 63. The germline gives CDR1 SQVTM, CDR2 ANQGSEA. V shed 4 bases and J shed 0 bases, with 16 bases lying between them. The CDR3 has 16 residues. The sample belongs to a study of Ad26.COV2.S vaccination and SARS-CoV-2 variants. General study results and limits: Vaccine and placebo recipients had comparable breadth of non-spike TCRs.

Assay used: immunoSEQ multiplex PCR; TCRdb lists only in-frame clones, some missing. The table records around 310,000 clones, roughly 90% of them present only once. J is TRBJ2-1 and V is TRBV29-1; D is undetermined. The input for sequencing was peripheral blood, taken in a trial of Ad26.COV2.S vaccine versus placebo. This receptor was identified in a person between 18 and 60 years old who received the Ad26.COV2.S COVID-19 vaccine or a placebo. CDR3 amino acids: CSVAFLDGGSYNEQFF. The CDR3 DNA is TGCAGCGTTGCCTTTTTGGACGGCGGCTCCTACAATGAGCAGTTCTTC.